This is a list of T cell receptor beta chains from one sample in a study of blood T cell repertoires in COVID-19. TCRdb keeps only in-frame clones here, not all; method: immunoSEQ multiplex PCR. The profile covers about 120,000 clones, with roughly 84% appearing a single time and around 4.2% taken by the ten largest. Sequences were obtained from PBMCs or T cells enriched from blood (not recorded which). These receptors were taken from a woman aged 30 to 39 who had recovered from COVID-19. The CDR3 runs from the conserved cysteine through the conserved F or W. A D gene is named only where the DNA matches it firmly. A clone size is listed for some rows: how often the clone was seen (once, few, many), or a class if it is expanded.

V: TRBV5-5
D: -
J: TRBJ2-7
size: -
length: 13
CDR3: CASSLEWGHEQYF
DNA: TGTGCCAGCAGCTTGGAATGGGGCCACGAGCAGTACTTC

V: TRBV4-3
D: -
J: TRBJ2-1
size: -
length: 15
CDR3: CASSQESRPPGEQFF
DNA: TGCGCCAGCAGCCAAGAGTCTCGGCCACCAGGGGAGCAGTTCTTC

V: TRBV4-1
D: TRBD2
J: TRBJ2-5
size: -
length: 15
CDR3: CASSQPGTSQETQYF
DNA: TGCGCCAGCAGCCAACCTGGGACTAGCCAAGAGACCCAGTACTTC

V: TRBV12-3/TRBV12-4
D: -
J: TRBJ1-2
size: -
length: 13
CDR3: CASSFPRFYGYTF
DNA: TGTGCCAGCAGTTTTCCCAGGTTCTATGGCTACACCTTC

V: TRBV6-5
D: TRBD1
J: TRBJ1-1
size: -
length: 14
CDR3: CASSRGTGYTEAFF
DNA: TGTGCCAGCAGTAGAGGGACAGGATATACTGAAGCTTTCTTT

V: TRBV28
D: -
J: TRBJ1-1
size: -
length: 13
CDR3: CASRETANTEAFF
DNA: TGTGCCAGCAGGGAAACAGCGAACACTGAAGCTTTCTTT

V: TRBV7-3
D: TRBD2
J: TRBJ2-1
size: -
length: 15
CDR3: CASSLRRETGNEQFF
DNA: TGTGCCAGCAGCCTGCGGCGGGAGACGGGGAATGAGCAGTTCTTC

V: TRBV11-2
D: -
J: TRBJ1-5
size: once
length: 14
CDR3: CASRHDRDKQPQHF
DNA: TGTGCCAGCAGGCACGACCGGGACAAACAGCCCCAGCATTTT

V: TRBV27
D: -
J: TRBJ2-5
size: -
length: 15
CDR3: CASRRETGYQETQYF
DNA: TGTGCCAGCAGACGAGAAACGGGGTACCAAGAGACCCAGTACTTC

V: TRBV2
D: TRBD2
J: TRBJ2-2
size: -
length: 18
CDR3: CASSSRRIAGVNTGELFF
DNA: TGTGCCAGCAGTTCACGAAGAATAGCGGGAGTAAACACCGGGGAGCTGTTTTTT

V: TRBV11-1
D: TRBD2
J: TRBJ2-5
size: -
length: 16
CDR3: CASSLAAGLAWETQYF
DNA: TGTGCCAGCAGCTTAGCCGCGGGACTAGCTTGGGAGACCCAGTACTTC

V: TRBV7-2
D: -
J: TRBJ2-3
size: -
length: 14
CDR3: CASSLYQSTDTQYF
DNA: TGTGCCAGCAGCTTATACCAGAGCACAGATACGCAGTATTTT

V: TRBV3-1/TRBV3-2
D: -
J: TRBJ1-1
size: few
length: 14
CDR3: CASSLQLGAAEAFF
DNA: TGTGCCAGCAGCCTCCAGTTGGGGGCCGCTGAAGCTTTCTTT

V: TRBV11-2
D: TRBD2
J: TRBJ2-1
size: -
length: 15
CDR3: CASSLAGGPGNEQFF
DNA: TGTGCCAGCAGCTTAGCGGGAGGGCCGGGTAATGAGCAGTTCTTC

V: TRBV28
D: TRBD1
J: TRBJ1-6
size: -
length: 14
CDR3: CASSRTGDNSPLHF
DNA: TGTGCCAGCAGCCGGACAGGGGATAATTCACCCCTCCACTTT

V: TRBV5-4
D: -
J: TRBJ2-5
size: -
length: 15
CDR3: CASSTVEGQRETQYF
DNA: TGTGCCAGCAGCACAGTGGAGGGGCAGCGAGAGACCCAGTACTTC

V: TRBV29-1
D: -
J: TRBJ2-7
size: -
length: 14
CDR3: CSVTSGGRTYEQYF
DNA: TGCAGCGTGACTTCGGGCGGGCGCACCTACGAGCAGTACTTC

V: TRBV14
D: TRBD2
J: TRBJ2-1
size: -
length: 20
CDR3: CASSQERWGTRNYGYNEQFF
DNA: TGTGCCAGCAGCCAAGAAAGATGGGGGACTAGAAATTATGGTTACAATGAGCAGTTCTTC

V: TRBV4-1
D: TRBD2
J: TRBJ2-1
size: -
length: 16
CDR3: CASSQGLAGAYNEQFF
DNA: TGCGCCAGCAGCCAAGGCCTAGCGGGAGCTTACAATGAGCAGTTCTTC

V: TRBV28
D: -
J: TRBJ1-5
size: few
length: 15
CDR3: CASQRTPTRDQPQHF
DNA: TGTGCCAGCCAAAGGACACCAACAAGGGATCAGCCCCAGCATTTT

V: TRBV6-5
D: TRBD1
J: TRBJ2-5
size: -
length: 15
CDR3: CASSFDRGRIETQYF
DNA: TGTGCCAGCAGTTTCGACAGGGGGCGGATAGAGACCCAGTACTTC

V: TRBV18
D: -
J: TRBJ2-7
size: -
length: 15
CDR3: CASSLTGTPGNEQYF
DNA: TGTGCCAGCTCATTAACCGGGACACCCGGGAACGAGCAGTACTTC

V: TRBV28
D: -
J: TRBJ1-2
size: -
length: 13
CDR3: CASGTGTNYGYTF
DNA: TGTGCCAGCGGAACAGGGACTAACTATGGCTACACCTTC

V: TRBV4-2
D: -
J: TRBJ1-5
size: -
length: 17
CDR3: CASSQEEGQYSNQPQHF
DNA: TGTGCCAGCAGCCAAGAGGAGGGGCAGTATAGCAATCAGCCCCAGCATTTT

V: TRBV6-4
D: TRBD1
J: TRBJ1-2
size: -
length: 17
CDR3: CASSSSPGQGPNYGYTF
DNA: TGTGCCAGCAGTTCCTCACCCGGACAGGGCCCAAACTATGGCTACACCTTC

V: TRBV19
D: -
J: TRBJ2-7
size: -
length: 15
CDR3: CASSLKGGQLYEQYF
DNA: TGTGCCAGTAGTCTCAAAGGTGGGCAACTCTACGAGCAGTACTTC

V: TRBV6-5
D: -
J: TRBJ1-1
size: -
length: 15
CDR3: CASSYAGVMNTEAFF
DNA: TGTGCCAGCAGTTACGCAGGGGTGATGAACACTGAAGCTTTCTTT

V: TRBV2
D: -
J: TRBJ1-6
size: -
length: 18
CDR3: CASSVGGGRGSYNSPLHF
DNA: TGTGCCAGCAGTGTCGGAGGTGGTCGGGGCTCCTATAATTCACCCCTCCACTTT

V: TRBV3-1/TRBV3-2
D: TRBD2
J: TRBJ2-1
size: -
length: 15
CDR3: CASSRLAGIHNEQFF
DNA: TGTGCCAGCAGCAGACTAGCGGGAATCCACAATGAGCAGTTCTTC

V: TRBV5-6
D: -
J: TRBJ2-2
size: -
length: 15
CDR3: CASSVREANTGELFF
DNA: TGTGCCAGCAGCGTACGAGAAGCGAACACCGGGGAGCTGTTTTTT

V: TRBV7-3
D: -
J: TRBJ2-1
size: -
length: 13
CDR3: CASSLIPGNEQFF
DNA: TGTGCCAGCAGCTTAATCCCCGGCAATGAGCAGTTCTTC

V: TRBV7-2
D: TRBD1
J: TRBJ1-5
size: -
length: 14
CDR3: CASSPGQGAVAQHF
DNA: TGTGCCAGCAGCCCCGGACAGGGGGCGGTGGCCCAGCATTTT

V: TRBV6-5
D: -
J: TRBJ2-3
size: -
length: 15
CDR3: CASSREGASTDTQYF
DNA: TGTGCCAGCAGTAGAGAAGGGGCTAGCACAGATACGCAGTATTTT

V: TRBV19
D: -
J: TRBJ1-5
size: -
length: 13
CDR3: CASKGGEYQPQHF
DNA: TGTGCCAGTAAAGGGGGAGAGTATCAGCCCCAGCATTTT

V: TRBV28
D: TRBD2
J: TRBJ2-3
size: -
length: 17
CDR3: CASSSLSSGTSTDTQYF
DNA: TGTGCCAGCAGTTCTCTCTCTAGCGGGACATCCACAGATACGCAGTATTTT

V: TRBV5-6
D: -
J: TRBJ2-7
size: -
length: 14
CDR3: CASSFGGVQYEQYF
DNA: TGTGCCAGCAGCTTTGGAGGGGTGCAGTACGAGCAGTACTTC

V: TRBV24-1
D: TRBD1
J: TRBJ2-1
size: -
length: 16
CDR3: CATSDLNRGGYNEQFF
DNA: TGTGCCACCAGTGATTTGAACAGGGGTGGGTACAATGAGCAGTTCTTC

V: TRBV4-1
D: -
J: TRBJ2-3
size: -
length: 17
CDR3: CASSQDTLGGRTDTQYF
DNA: TGCGCCAGCAGCCAAGATACCCTCGGCGGGCGCACAGATACGCAGTATTTT

V: TRBV27
D: -
J: TRBJ2-7
size: -
length: 15
CDR3: CASSLFEGDLYEQYF
DNA: TGTGCCAGCAGTTTATTTGAGGGGGACCTCTACGAGCAGTACTTC

V: TRBV7-9
D: -
J: TRBJ2-5
size: -
length: 14
CDR3: CASRLALEVETQYF
DNA: TGTGCCAGCAGACTAGCCTTAGAGGTAGAGACCCAGTACTTC

V: TRBV28
D: -
J: TRBJ2-3
size: -
length: 16
CDR3: CASSSPRTETTDTQYF
DNA: TGTGCCAGCAGTTCTCCCCGGACAGAAACAACAGATACGCAGTATTTT

V: TRBV29-1
D: TRBD1
J: TRBJ2-1
size: once
length: 13
CDR3: CSVKNRGYNEQFF
DNA: TGCAGCGTTAAGAACAGGGGCTACAATGAGCAGTTCTTC

V: TRBV10-2
D: -
J: TRBJ1-5
size: -
length: 14
CDR3: CASSESGLNQPQHF
DNA: TGCGCCAGCAGTGAGTCGGGGCTCAATCAGCCCCAGCATTTT

V: TRBV10-2
D: TRBD2
J: TRBJ2-7
size: -
length: 15
CDR3: CASSEGGRALYEQYF
DNA: TGCGCCAGCAGTGAGGGCGGGAGGGCCCTATACGAGCAGTACTTC

V: TRBV4-1
D: -
J: TRBJ1-2
size: -
length: 15
CDR3: CASSQDRAGRGGYTF
DNA: TGCGCCAGCAGCCAAGATAGGGCAGGGAGGGGTGGCTACACCTTC

V: TRBV13
D: -
J: TRBJ1-6
size: -
length: 14
CDR3: CASSFDRRSSPLHF
DNA: TGTGCCAGCAGCTTCGACAGACGGAGCTCACCCCTCCACTTT

V: TRBV28
D: -
J: TRBJ2-7
size: -
length: 16
CDR3: CASSLIKVSGEHEQYF
DNA: TGTGCCAGCAGTTTAATTAAAGTATCAGGGGAACACGAGCAGTACTTC

V: TRBV5-4
D: -
J: TRBJ1-2
size: -
length: 14
CDR3: CASSFAARTNGYTF
DNA: TGTGCCAGCAGCTTTGCTGCCCGGACTAATGGCTACACCTTC

V: TRBV9
D: -
J: TRBJ1-2
size: -
length: 15
CDR3: CASSVASVGLDGYTF
DNA: TGTGCCAGCAGCGTAGCTAGTGTCGGGTTGGATGGCTACACCTTC

V: TRBV27
D: TRBD2
J: TRBJ2-7
size: -
length: 13
CDR3: CASRSSSGRVWYF
DNA: TGTGCCAGCAGGAGTTCTAGCGGGAGGGTTTGGTACTTC

V: TRBV7-6
D: -
J: TRBJ2-7
size: -
length: 16
CDR3: CASSSLEGAGTYEQYF
DNA: TGTGCCAGCAGCTCTCTGGAGGGGGCAGGGACCTACGAGCAGTACTTC